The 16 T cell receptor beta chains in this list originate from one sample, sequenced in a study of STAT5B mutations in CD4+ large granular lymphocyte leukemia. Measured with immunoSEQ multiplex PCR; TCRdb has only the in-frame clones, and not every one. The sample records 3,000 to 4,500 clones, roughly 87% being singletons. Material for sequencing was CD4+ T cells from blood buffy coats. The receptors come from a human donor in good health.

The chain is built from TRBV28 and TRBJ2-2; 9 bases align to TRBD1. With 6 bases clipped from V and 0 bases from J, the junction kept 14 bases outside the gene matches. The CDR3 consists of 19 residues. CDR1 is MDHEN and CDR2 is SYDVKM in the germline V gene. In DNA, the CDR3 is TGTGCCAGCAGCCCCCGGGACAGGGACTATATCGCGAACACCGGGGAGCTGTTTTTT. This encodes CASSPRDRDYIANTGELFF.

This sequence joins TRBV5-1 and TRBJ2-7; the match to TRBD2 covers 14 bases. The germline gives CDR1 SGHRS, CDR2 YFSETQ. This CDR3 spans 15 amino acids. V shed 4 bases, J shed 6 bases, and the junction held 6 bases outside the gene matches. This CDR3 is CASSTGLAGAGEQYF. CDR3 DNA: TGCGCCAGCAGCACGGGACTAGCGGGAGCGGGCGAGCAGTACTTC.

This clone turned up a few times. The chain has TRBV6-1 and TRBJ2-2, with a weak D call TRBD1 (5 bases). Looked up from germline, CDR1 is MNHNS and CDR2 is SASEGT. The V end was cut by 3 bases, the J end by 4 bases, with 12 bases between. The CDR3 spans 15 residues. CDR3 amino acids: CASSDDQGGTGELFF. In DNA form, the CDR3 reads TGTGCCAGCAGTGATGATCAGGGTGGCACCGGGGAGCTGTTTTTT.

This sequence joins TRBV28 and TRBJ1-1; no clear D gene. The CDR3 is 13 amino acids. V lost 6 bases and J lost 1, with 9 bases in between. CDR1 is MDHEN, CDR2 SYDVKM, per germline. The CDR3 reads CASSHSGNTEAFF. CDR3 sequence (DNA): TGTGCCAGCAGCCATAGCGGGAACACTGAAGCTTTCTTT.

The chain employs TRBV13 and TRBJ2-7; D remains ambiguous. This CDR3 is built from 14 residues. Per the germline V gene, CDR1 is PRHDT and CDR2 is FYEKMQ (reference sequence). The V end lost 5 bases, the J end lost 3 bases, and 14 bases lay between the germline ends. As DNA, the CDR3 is TGTGCCAGCAGCATACAACAAGCCCTCTACGAGCAGTACTTC. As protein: CASSIQQALYEQYF.

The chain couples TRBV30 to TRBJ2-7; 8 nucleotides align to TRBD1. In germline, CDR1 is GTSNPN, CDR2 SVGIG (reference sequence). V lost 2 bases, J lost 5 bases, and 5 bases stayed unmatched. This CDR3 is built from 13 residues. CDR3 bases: TGTGCCTGGAGTCAGGACAGGGCCGACGAGCAGTACTTC. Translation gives CAWSQDRADEQYF.

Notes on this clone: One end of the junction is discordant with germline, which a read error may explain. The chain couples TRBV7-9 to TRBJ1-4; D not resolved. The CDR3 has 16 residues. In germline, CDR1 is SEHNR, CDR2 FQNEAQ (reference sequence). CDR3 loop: CASSVADARIGEKLFF. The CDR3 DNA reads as TGTGCCAGCAGCGTAGCAGACGCCCGGATCGGCGAAAAACTGTTTTTT.

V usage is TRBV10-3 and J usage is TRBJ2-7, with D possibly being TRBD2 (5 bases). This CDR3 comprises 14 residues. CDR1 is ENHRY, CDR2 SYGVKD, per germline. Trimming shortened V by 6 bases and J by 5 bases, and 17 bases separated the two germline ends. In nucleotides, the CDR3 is TGTGCCATCAGCGAGAAAATGGAGGCCGACGAGCAGTACTTC. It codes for CAISEKMEADEQYF.

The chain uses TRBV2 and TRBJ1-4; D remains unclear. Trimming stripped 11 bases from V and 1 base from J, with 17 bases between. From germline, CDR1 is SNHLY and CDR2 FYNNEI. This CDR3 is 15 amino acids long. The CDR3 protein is CAAMRGGLTNEKLFF. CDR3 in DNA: TGTGCCGCCATGAGAGGAGGGTTAACTAATGAAAAACTGTTTTTT.

DNA for the CDR3: TGTGCCAGCAGTTACACTAGCGCGCAAGAGACCCAGTACTTC. It codes for CASSYTSAQETQYF. The rearrangement uses TRBV6-6 and TRBJ2-5, with 7 bases that match TRBD2. CDR1 is MNHNY, CDR2 SVGAGI, per germline (reference sequence). This CDR3 is built from 14 residues. J was trimmed by 2 bases and V by 2 bases; bases with no gene match: 2.

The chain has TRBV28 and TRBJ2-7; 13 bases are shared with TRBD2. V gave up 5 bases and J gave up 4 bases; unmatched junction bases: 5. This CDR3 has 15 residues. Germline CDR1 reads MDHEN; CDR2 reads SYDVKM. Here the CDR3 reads CASSRTSGGTYEQYF. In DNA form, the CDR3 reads TGTGCCAGCAGTCGGACTAGCGGGGGAACATACGAGCAGTACTTC.

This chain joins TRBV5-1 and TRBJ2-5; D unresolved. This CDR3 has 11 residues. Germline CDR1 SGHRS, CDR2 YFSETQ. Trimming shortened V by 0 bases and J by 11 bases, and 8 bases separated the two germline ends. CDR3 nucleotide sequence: TGCGCCAGCAGCTTGGGGCGGCTACAGTACTTC. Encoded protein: CASSLGRLQYF.

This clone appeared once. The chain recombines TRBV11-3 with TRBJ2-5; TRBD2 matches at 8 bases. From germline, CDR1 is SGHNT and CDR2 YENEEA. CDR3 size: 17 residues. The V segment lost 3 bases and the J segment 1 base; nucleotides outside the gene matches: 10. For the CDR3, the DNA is TGTGCCAGCAGCTTGCGTACTCCGGGACTAGTCCAAGAGACCCAGTACTTC. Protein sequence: CASSLRTPGLVQETQYF.

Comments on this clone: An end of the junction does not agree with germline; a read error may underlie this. The CDR3 loop reads CASSELDVSSYEQYF. The CDR3 DNA follows: TGCGCCAGTAGTGAGTTGGACGTTAGCTCCTACGAGCAGTACTTC. This rearrangement joins TRBV10-2 to TRBJ2-7; no firm D call. Germline V gene sequence: CDR1 WSHSY, CDR2 SAAADI. This CDR3 is 15 amino acids long.

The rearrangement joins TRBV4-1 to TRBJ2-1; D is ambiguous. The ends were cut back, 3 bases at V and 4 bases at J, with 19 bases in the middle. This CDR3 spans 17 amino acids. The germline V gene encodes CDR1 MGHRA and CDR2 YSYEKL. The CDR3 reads CASSHPDPSTEYNEQFF. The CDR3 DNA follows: TGCGCCAGCAGCCACCCCGACCCCAGCACTGAATACAATGAGCAGTTCTTC.

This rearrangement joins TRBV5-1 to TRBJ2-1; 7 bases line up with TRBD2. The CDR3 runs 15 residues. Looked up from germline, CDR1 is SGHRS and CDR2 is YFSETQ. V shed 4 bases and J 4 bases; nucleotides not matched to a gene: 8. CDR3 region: CASSVSGEGYNEQFF. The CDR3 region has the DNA TGCGCCAGCAGCGTGAGCGGGGAGGGGTACAATGAGCAGTTCTTC.